This T cell receptor (beta chain) was captured by sequencing in a study of CXCR3-negative and CXCR3-positive naive CD8 T cells (dated by TCRdb to about 2019). Regarding the research as a whole: In total, about 130 million TRB reads were obtained, which works out to roughly 1.5 +/- 0.3 million reads per library. Diversity and physicochemical repertoire analyses were performed on around twelve donors pooled from two independent experiments. The TRBV-TRBJ cluster analysis covered naive subsets from about 5 donors and memory cells from 3 donors.

The listed sequencing device is NextSeq 550. The Human TCR Profiling Kit (MiLaboratory) was used to prepare UMI-labeled 5' RACE TRB cDNA libraries. cDNA synthesis used the entire amount of extracted RNA, and PCR amplification then used the entire amount of cDNA produced. Libraries were prepared in parallel using an identical number of PCR cycles. Per the authors' processing: With a minimum of two reads required per UMI, MIGEC and MiXCR pulled out about 52,000 +/- 9,100 unique UMI-labeled TRB cDNA molecules from each library. On average, each library contained about 40,000 +/- 10,000 functional in-frame TRB CDR3 nucleotide clonotypes without stop codons. After each sample was downsampled to 5000 UMI-labeled TRB molecules, VDJtools was used to calculate diversity metrics such as normalized Shannon-Wiener and Chao1. VDJtools computed clonotype-size-weighted physicochemical properties of the central five CDR3 residues: interaction energy, strength, volume and Kidera factor 4. TCRdb reprocessed the reads, and each CDR3 protein sequence is entered once, without DNA. These V and J calls rely on TCRdb rather than the paper's analysis. For this sample, the table gives roughly 110,000 distinct CDR3 sequences. 0.35% to 0.4% of the sample belongs to the ten largest clones.

Study-level results and caveats: Surface CD5, linked to self-reactivity in mice, was comparable between naive subsets; TCR interaction strength was therefore also inferred from TRB CDR3 physicochemical properties. Similar TRBV-TRBJ usage was shown by naive CXCR3-negative and CXCR3-positive cells from the same donor, whereas distinct patterns were shown by memory cells. Both naive subsets had comparably high repertoire diversity, while memory CD8+ T cells had much lower repertoire diversity. Compared with CXCR3-negative naive cells, CXCR3-positive naive cells had TRB CDR3s with higher hydrophobicity (lower Kidera factor 4), lower energy, and higher strength and volume indices. Because CXCR3 expression was partially decreased after cryopreservation, freshly isolated PBMCs were used for most assays.

Concerning this clonotype: This clone's antigen is unknown.

For each CD8+ T cell subset, flow sorting was done in triplicate, and under 350,000 cells per subset went directly into RLT lysis buffer. Naive CD8+ T cells were defined stringently as CD45RO-CCR7+CD27+CD95- to exclude memory contaminants. Using standard density gradient centrifugation, peripheral blood mononuclear cells were isolated from buffy coats. A FACSAria III was used to flow-sort naive CXCR3-negative and CXCR3-positive CD8+ T cells. An RNeasy Mini Kit was used to extract total RNA from the sorted cells. The CDR3 measures 16 amino acids from cysteine to phenylalanine. No DNA was logged. From the germline V gene (reference sequence), CDR1 is LNHNV and CDR2 is YYDKDF.

Sequenced: naive CXCR3+ CD8+ T cells from blood. Reading the label with the study, this specimen's cell subset or site is: CD45RO-CCR7+CD27+CD95- naive CD8+ T cells expressing CXCR3 (TNR3+). The V and J segments used are TRBV15 and TRBJ2-5; TCRdb selects TRBD2, and the lack of DNA leaves this call unchecked. This receptor was obtained from a human donor in good health. Some clones in this sample may be carry-over from other donors' samples. The CDR3 protein: CATSGGLAGIEETQYF.